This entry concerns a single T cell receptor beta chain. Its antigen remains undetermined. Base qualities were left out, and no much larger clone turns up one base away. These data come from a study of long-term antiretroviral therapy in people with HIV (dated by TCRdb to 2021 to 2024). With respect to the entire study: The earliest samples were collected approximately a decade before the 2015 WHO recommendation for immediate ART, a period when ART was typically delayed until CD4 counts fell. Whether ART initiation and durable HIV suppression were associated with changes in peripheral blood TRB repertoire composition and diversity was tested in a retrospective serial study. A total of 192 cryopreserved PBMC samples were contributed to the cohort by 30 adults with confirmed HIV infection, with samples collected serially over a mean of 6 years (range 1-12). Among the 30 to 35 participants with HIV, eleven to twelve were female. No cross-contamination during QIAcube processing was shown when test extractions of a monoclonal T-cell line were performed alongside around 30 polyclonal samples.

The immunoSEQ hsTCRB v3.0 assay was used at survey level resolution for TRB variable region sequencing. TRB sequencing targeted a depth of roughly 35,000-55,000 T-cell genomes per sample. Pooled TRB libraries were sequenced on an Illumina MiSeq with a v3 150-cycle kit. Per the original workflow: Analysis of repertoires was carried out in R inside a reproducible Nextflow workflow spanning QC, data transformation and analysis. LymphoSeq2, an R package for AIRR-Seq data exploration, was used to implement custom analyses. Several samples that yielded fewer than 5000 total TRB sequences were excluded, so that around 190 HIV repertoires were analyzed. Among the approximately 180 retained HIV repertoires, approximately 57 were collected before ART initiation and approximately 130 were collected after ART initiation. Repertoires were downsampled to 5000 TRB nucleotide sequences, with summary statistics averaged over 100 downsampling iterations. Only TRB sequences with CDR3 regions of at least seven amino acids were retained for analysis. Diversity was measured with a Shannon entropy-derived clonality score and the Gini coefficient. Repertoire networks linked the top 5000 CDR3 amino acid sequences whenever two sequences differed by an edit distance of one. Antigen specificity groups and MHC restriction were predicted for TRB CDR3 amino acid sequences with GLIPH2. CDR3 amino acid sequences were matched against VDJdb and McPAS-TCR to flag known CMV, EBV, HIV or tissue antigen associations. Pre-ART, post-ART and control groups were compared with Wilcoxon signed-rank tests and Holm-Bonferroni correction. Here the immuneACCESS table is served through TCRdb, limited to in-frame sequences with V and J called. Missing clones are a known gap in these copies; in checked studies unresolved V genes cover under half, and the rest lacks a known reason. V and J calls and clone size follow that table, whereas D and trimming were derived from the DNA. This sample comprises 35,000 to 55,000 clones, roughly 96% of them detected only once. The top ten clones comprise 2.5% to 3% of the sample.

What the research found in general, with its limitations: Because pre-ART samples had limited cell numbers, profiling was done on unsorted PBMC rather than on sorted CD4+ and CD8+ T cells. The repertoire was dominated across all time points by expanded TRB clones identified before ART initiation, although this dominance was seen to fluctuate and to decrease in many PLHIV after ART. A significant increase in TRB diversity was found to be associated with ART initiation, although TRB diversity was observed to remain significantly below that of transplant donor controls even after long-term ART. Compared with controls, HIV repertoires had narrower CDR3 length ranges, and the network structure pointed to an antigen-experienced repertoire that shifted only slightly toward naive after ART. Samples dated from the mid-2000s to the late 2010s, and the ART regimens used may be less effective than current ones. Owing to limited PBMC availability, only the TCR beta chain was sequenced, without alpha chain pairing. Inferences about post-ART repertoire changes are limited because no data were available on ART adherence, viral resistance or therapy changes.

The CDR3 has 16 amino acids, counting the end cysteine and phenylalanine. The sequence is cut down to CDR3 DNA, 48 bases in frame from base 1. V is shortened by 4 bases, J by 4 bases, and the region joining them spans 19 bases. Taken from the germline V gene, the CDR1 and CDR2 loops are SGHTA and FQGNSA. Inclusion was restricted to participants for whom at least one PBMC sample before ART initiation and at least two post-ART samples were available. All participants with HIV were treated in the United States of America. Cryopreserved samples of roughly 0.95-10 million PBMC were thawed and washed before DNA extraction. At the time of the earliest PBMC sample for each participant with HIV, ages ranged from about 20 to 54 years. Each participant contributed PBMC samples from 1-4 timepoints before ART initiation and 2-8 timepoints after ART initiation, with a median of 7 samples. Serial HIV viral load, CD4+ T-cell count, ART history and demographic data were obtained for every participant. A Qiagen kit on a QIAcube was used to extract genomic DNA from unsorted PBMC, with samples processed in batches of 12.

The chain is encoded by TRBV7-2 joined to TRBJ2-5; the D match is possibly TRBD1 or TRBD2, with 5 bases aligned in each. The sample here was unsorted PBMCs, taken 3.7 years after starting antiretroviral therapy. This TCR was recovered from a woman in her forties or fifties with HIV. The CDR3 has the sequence CASSSLLRGRGETQYF. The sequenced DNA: TGTGCCAGCAGCTCTCTTCTCCGGGGACGGGGAGAGACCCAGTACTTC.